The 29 T cell receptor beta chains listed next were all sequenced from one sample in a study of cytomegalovirus exposure and HLA in healthy donors. Vbeta (60) and Jbeta (13) primers were used in the PCR. Clones were sequenced by immunoSEQ multiplex PCR, and TCRdb holds only the in-frame ones, with some missing. The sample contains just over 150,000 clones, about 75% of which appear only once. Sequencing was carried out using PBMCs. Source of these receptors: a female donor in good health and CMV-seronegative.

The rearrangement links TRBV9 to TRBJ2-2; D not resolved. V lost 4 bases, J lost 0 bases, and 7 bases lay in between. This CDR3 is built from 14 residues. Germline assignment: CDR1 SGDLS and CDR2 YYNGEE. The CDR3 sequence is CASSTDSNTGELFF. The CDR3 DNA is TGTGCCAGCAGCACCGACTCGAACACCGGGGAGCTGTTTTTT.

The chain couples TRBV5-1 to TRBJ2-2; 8 bases align to TRBD1. Germline V gene sequence: CDR1 SGHRS, CDR2 YFSETQ. The CDR3 sequence is 16 residues long. V shed 3 bases and J 0 bases; nucleotides not matched to a gene: 4. The CDR3 DNA follows: TGCGCCAGCAGCTCCGCGGACAGGGCGAACACCGGGGAGCTGTTTTTT. This sequence encodes CASSSADRANTGELFF.

In DNA form, the CDR3 reads TGTGCCACCACTCCGGGACAGGGGGCAGCGGGGGAGCTGTTTTTT. It specifies CATTPGQGAAGELFF. The chain is built from TRBV6-5 and TRBJ2-2, with 12 bases lining up with TRBD1. The germline CDR1 and CDR2 sequences are MNHEY and SVGAGI. CDR3 length: 15 residues. The V gene end was trimmed by 10 bases and the J gene end by 8 bases; junction bases not matched to a gene: 11.

This clone was counted a single time. In DNA form, the CDR3 reads TGTGCCAGTAGAATGGATCGGACAGCCACCTATGGCTACACCTTC. Translating gives CASRMDRTATYGYTF. The chain employs TRBV19 and TRBJ1-2, with D possibly TRBD1 on 6 matching bases. Germline V gives CDR1 LNHDA, CDR2 SQIVND (reference sequence). The CDR3 runs to 15 residues. V was cut by 6 bases and J by 4 bases, with 18 bases left in between. The variable domain in full, with the rest retrieved from reference TRBV19 and TRBJ1-2, is DGGITQSPKYLFRKEGQNVTLSCEQNLNHDAMYWYRQDPGQGLRLIYYSQIVNDFQKGDIAEGYSVSREKKESFPLTVTSAQKNPTAFYLCASRMDRTATYGYTFGSGTRLTVV.

The chain carries TRBV19 and TRBJ1-3; a weak D match, TRBD1 (5 bases). V was trimmed by 6 bases and J by 2 bases, leaving 14 bases between them. Germline CDR1 LNHDA, CDR2 SQIVND (reference sequence). The CDR3 has 15 amino acids. CDR3 bases: TGTGCCAGTAGCCCGACAGCTTTCGCTGGAAACACCATATATTTT. Translated: CASSPTAFAGNTIYF.

This clone was seen only once. The chain combines TRBV7-9 with TRBJ2-7; 9 bases agree with TRBD2. The V gene's germline CDR1 is SEHNR and CDR2 FQNEAQ (reference sequence). This CDR3 region has 15 residues. J lost 2 bases, V lost 5 bases, and 7 bases had no gene match. The CDR3 bases are TGTGCCAGCAGCCCAGGACTAGCGCCTACCTACGAGCAGTACTTC. It translates to CASSPGLAPTYEQYF.

This clone was detected a few times. The DNA for the CDR3 is TGTGCCAGCAGCTTGGGGGACAGGGGGCTCAATGAGCAGTTCTTC. Residues: CASSLGDRGLNEQFF. The chain couples TRBV7-3 to TRBJ2-1, with TRBD1 identical over 12 bases. Per the germline V gene, CDR1 is SGHTA and CDR2 is FQGTGA. Trimming removed 3 bases from V and 6 bases from J; junction bases left unmatched: 3. The CDR3 runs to 15 residues.

This chain connects TRBV25-1 to TRBJ2-1; D is perhaps TRBD2 (6 bases). V was pared by 2 bases and J by 9 bases, with 17 bases between. There are 15 residues in the CDR3. Germline V gene sequence: CDR1 MGHDK, CDR2 SYGVNS. The CDR3 bases are TGTGCCAGCAGTGAACGGCCTAGCGAAGATAGTGAGCAGTTCTTC. It specifies CASSERPSEDSEQFF.

V and J are TRBV5-4 and TRBJ2-3, with 9 bases matching TRBD2. J was trimmed by 2 bases and V by 1 base; bases with no gene match: 8. Germline CDR1 reads SGHNT; CDR2 reads YYREEE (reference sequence). This CDR3 is built from 17 residues. The CDR3 DNA reads as TGTGCCAGCAGCTTGCCCTATAGCGGGGGAGACACAGATACGCAGTATTTT. This encodes CASSLPYSGGDTDTQYF.

The V and J genes are TRBV6-5 and TRBJ2-1; D is unresolved. The germline V and J ends were trimmed by 7 bases and 4 bases, with 11 bases remaining between them. Per the germline V gene, CDR1 is MNHEY and CDR2 is SVGAGI. The CDR3 is made up of 13 amino acids. The CDR3 DNA reads TGTGCCAGCAATACTAACGCTTACAATGAGCAGTTCTTC. Amino acids: CASNTNAYNEQFF.

This chain links TRBV11-2 with TRBJ2-5; TRBD2 matches at 7 bases. CDR1 and CDR2 (germline): SGHAT, FQNNGV. V shed 3 bases, J shed 4 bases, and the junction held 5 bases outside the gene matches. The CDR3 is made up of 14 amino acids. CDR3 region: CASSLSGARETQYF. The CDR3 DNA is TGTGCCAGCAGCTTGAGCGGGGCTCGAGAGACCCAGTACTTC.

The chain has TRBV27 and TRBJ2-3; possibly TRBD1 for D (5 bases). CDR1 and CDR2 from the germline V gene are MNHEY and SMNVEV (reference sequence). The CDR3 covers 15 residues. Trimming pared 4 bases from V and 1 base from J, leaving 12 bases between. CDR3 amino acids: CASSWGRARTDTQYF. The CDR3 DNA reads as TGTGCCAGCAGTTGGGGCAGGGCGCGCACAGATACGCAGTATTTT.

This chain connects TRBV5-1 to TRBJ2-7; D is possibly TRBD1 (6 bases). The germline V and J ends were trimmed by 1 base and 5 bases, with 7 bases remaining between them. Germline V gene data show CDR1 as SGHRS and CDR2 as YFSETQ. CDR3 length: 12 amino acids. CDR3 region: CASSLNRDEQYF. The CDR3, as DNA: TGCGCCAGCAGCTTGAACAGGGACGAGCAGTACTTC.

The chain uses TRBV27 and TRBJ1-1; 7 nucleotides match TRBD1. The CDR3 totals 13 residues. Germline V gene lookup returns CDR1 MNHEY and CDR2 SMNVEV (reference sequence). The V segment lost 0 bases and the J segment 9 bases; nucleotides outside the gene matches: 4. CDR3 DNA: TGTGCCAGCAGTTTATCGATAAGGGGGCAAGCTTTCTTT. Its translation is CASSLSIRGQAFF.

The rearrangement joins TRBV18 to TRBJ2-1, with 9 positions matching TRBD2. V was clipped by 3 bases and J by 0 bases; unmatched bases: 12. This CDR3 contains 19 residues. The germline CDR1 and CDR2 sequences are KGHSH and LQKENI. CDR3 DNA: TGTGCCAGCTCACCTCTTTCCCTCGTTAGCGGGAGCTCCTACAATGAGCAGTTCTTC. It is translated as CASSPLSLVSGSSYNEQFF.

The chain has TRBV27 and TRBJ2-2; no clear D gene. The germline CDR1 and CDR2 sequences are MNHEY and SMNVEV (reference sequence). Trimming took off 4 bases at V and 3 bases at J, with 3 bases between the two ends. The CDR3 length is 12 residues. The CDR3, as DNA: TGTGCCAGCAGTTCTTACACCGGGGAGCTGTTTTTT. Its protein is CASSSYTGELFF.

In this sample, this clone turned up many times. V gene TRBV10-2 combines with J gene TRBJ1-1; 7 positions agree with TRBD1. The germline gives CDR1 WSHSY, CDR2 SAAADI. Trimming took 8 bases from V and 6 from J; bases not matched to a gene: 3. This CDR3 has 11 amino acids. The CDR3 protein is CASVTGAEAFF. CDR3 nucleotide sequence: TGCGCCAGCGTTACAGGGGCTGAAGCTTTCTTT.

The chain recombines TRBV5-1 with TRBJ1-2, with unresolved D. Trimming took 0 bases from V and 4 from J, leaving 13 bases between them. This CDR3 comprises 15 residues. Germline V CDR1 and CDR2: SGHRS, YFSETQ. CDR3 region: CASSLGTDRSYGYTF. CDR3 coding DNA: TGCGCCAGCAGCTTGGGAACAGACCGGTCCTATGGCTACACCTTC.

V is TRBV9 and J is TRBJ2-2; 12 nucleotides line up with TRBD2. The CDR3 has 16 residues. Trimming at V came to 4 bases and at J to 3 bases, leaving 4 bases not matched to a gene. Germline V gives CDR1 SGDLS, CDR2 YYNGEE. The CDR3 is CASSPSGGADTGELFF. The CDR3 DNA follows: TGTGCCAGCAGCCCTAGCGGGGGGGCCGACACCGGGGAGCTGTTTTTT.

There are a few counts of this clone. For the CDR3, the DNA is TGTGCCAGCAGCTTAATTCGCGAGGGACTAAGAGATACGCAGTATTTT. It yields the protein CASSLIREGLRDTQYF. The chain couples TRBV7-6 to TRBJ2-3, with 7 bases matching TRBD2. The CDR3 consists of 16 residues. Per the germline V gene, CDR1 is SGHVS and CDR2 is FNYEAQ. Trimming at V came to 2 bases and at J to 5 bases, leaving 10 bases not matched to a gene.

This clone turned up a few times. The CDR3 region has the DNA TGCGCCAGCAGCTTGGGGTCAGGGGTCTCCTACGAGCAGTACTTC. Translation gives CASSLGSGVSYEQYF. The chain has TRBV5-1 and TRBJ2-7, with D tentatively TRBD1 (6 bases). CDR1 SGHRS and CDR2 YFSETQ come from the germline V gene. The CDR3 spans 15 residues. The V end lost 0 bases, the J end lost 0 bases, and 10 bases lay between the germline ends.

This sequence joins TRBV21-1 and TRBJ2-7; no check of the table's D call, TRBD2, against the DNA was made. TRBV21-1 is a pseudogene. CDR3 length: 14 residues. CDR3 in DNA: TGTGCCAGCAGCAAAAGGACTAGCCCGATGGAGCAGTACTTC. Translation: CASSKRTSPMEQYF.

This clone has just a few counts. This sequence joins TRBV5-1 and TRBJ2-5; D is ambiguous. Trimming stripped 4 bases from V and 4 bases from J, with 8 bases between. Germline-derived CDR1 and CDR2 are SGHRS and YFSETQ. The CDR3 has 12 amino acids. The CDR3 coding sequence is TGCGCCAGCAGCAATCTAATAGAGACCCAGTACTTC. Translating gives CASSNLIETQYF.

This clone appeared a single time. V gene TRBV28 combines with J gene TRBJ2-3, with D possibly matching TRBD1 (6 bases). Germline CDR1 is MDHEN and CDR2 is SYDVKM. V gave up 4 bases and J gave up 2 bases, with 16 bases separating them. The CDR3 is made up of 16 amino acids. The CDR3 here is CASSSGQPYLTDTQYF. CDR3 coding DNA: TGTGCCAGCAGTTCAGGACAGCCCTACCTCACAGATACGCAGTATTTT.

The chain joins TRBV27 to TRBJ2-5, with 13 bases fitting TRBD2. Per the germline V gene, CDR1 is MNHEY and CDR2 is SMNVEV (reference sequence). CDR3 length: 15 amino acids. J lost 5 bases, V lost 6 bases, and 6 bases had no gene match. Written as DNA, the CDR3 is TGTGCCAGCAGAAGACTAGCGGGAGGTATGGAGACCCAGTACTTC. This gives the protein CASRRLAGGMETQYF.

Here the CDR3 DNA reads TGTGCCAGCAGCTTTCGACTAGCGGGAGAGGGGAATGAGCAGTTCTTC. It specifies CASSFRLAGEGNEQFF. This chain connects TRBV5-4 to TRBJ2-1, with 12 bases that match TRBD2. Germline assignment: CDR1 SGHNT and CDR2 YYREEE (reference sequence). Trimming cost V 2 bases and J 7 bases; bases outside gene matches: 7. This CDR3 is built from 16 residues.

This sequence joins TRBV5-1 and TRBJ2-4, with 7 bases matching TRBD1. The CDR3 extends over 14 amino acids. Germline loops: CDR1 SGHRS, CDR2 YFSETQ. The V gene end was trimmed by 0 bases and the J gene end by 8 bases; junction bases not matched to a gene: 5. The CDR3 here is CASSLEGTEDIQYF. For the CDR3, the DNA is TGCGCCAGCAGCTTGGAGGGGACAGAGGACATTCAGTACTTC.

The chain recombines TRBV2 with TRBJ2-1, with 7 bases matching TRBD1. Trimming at V came to 6 bases and at J to 9 bases, leaving 11 bases not matched to a gene. Germline CDR1 is SNHLY and CDR2 is FYNNEI. The CDR3 totals 14 residues. DNA of the CDR3: TGTGCCAGCAGCCCGGGACAGTCTAATGGTGAGCAGTTCTTC. Translating it yields CASSPGQSNGEQFF.

Note on this clone: Compared with germline, one end of the junction differs, possibly owing to a read error. The same CDR3 arises from other DNA sequences in this sample as well. V and J are TRBV18 and TRBJ1-1; D perhaps matches TRBD1 (6 bases). Germline CDR1 reads KGHSH; CDR2 reads LQKENI. This CDR3 has 14 residues. The CDR3 DNA reads as TGTGCCAGCTCACAGGGACAACTGAACACCGAAGCTTTCTTT. Protein sequence: CASSQGQLNTEAFF.